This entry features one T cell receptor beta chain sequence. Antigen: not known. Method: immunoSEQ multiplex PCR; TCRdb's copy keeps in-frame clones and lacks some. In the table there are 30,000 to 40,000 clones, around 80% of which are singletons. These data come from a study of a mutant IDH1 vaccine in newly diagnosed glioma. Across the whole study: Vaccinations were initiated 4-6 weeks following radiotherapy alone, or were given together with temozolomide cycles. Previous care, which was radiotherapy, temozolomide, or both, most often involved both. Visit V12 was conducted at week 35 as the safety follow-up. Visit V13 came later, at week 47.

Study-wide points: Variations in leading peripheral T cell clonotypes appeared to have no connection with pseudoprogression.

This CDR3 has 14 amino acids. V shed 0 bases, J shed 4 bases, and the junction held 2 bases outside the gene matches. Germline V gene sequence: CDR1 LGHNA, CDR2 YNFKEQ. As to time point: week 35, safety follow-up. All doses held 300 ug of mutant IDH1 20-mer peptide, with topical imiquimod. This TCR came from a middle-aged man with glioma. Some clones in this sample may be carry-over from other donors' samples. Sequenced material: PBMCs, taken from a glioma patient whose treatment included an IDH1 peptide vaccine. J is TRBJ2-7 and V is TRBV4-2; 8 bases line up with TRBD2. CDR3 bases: TGTGCCAGCAGCCAAGACGGGGGGGGGTACGAGCAGTACTTC. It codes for CASSQDGGGYEQYF.